Each of the 20 T cell receptor beta chains below was sequenced from the same sample in a study of blood T cell repertoires in COVID-19. Generated by immunoSEQ multiplex PCR, the TCRdb table keeps only in-frame clones and is missing some. The table lists some 120,000 clones, 69% of them singletons. Sequencing was performed on peripheral blood. Receptors were obtained from a woman aged 70-85 years with acute or convalescent COVID-19.

This clone has a handful of counts. This chain uses TRBV5-5 with TRBJ2-1, with 11 bases that match TRBD1. Germline CDR1 and CDR2: SGHKS and YYEKEE (reference sequence). CDR3 length equals 16 residues. Germline trimming cut 1 base from V and 3 bases from J; bases unmatched to any gene: 3. CDR3: CASSLRDRGSYNEQFF. CDR3 nucleotides: TGTGCCAGCAGCTTGAGGGACAGGGGGAGCTACAATGAGCAGTTCTTC.

The chain combines TRBV10-3 with TRBJ1-1, with TRBD1 as a possible D gene (6 bases). Germline V gene sequence: CDR1 ENHRY, CDR2 SYGVKD. The V and J ends lost 6 bases and 3 bases respectively, with 11 bases between them. The CDR3 runs 13 residues. Written as DNA, the CDR3 is TGTGCCATCAGCCAGGGGAGGGACACTGAAGCTTTCTTT. It specifies CAISQGRDTEAFF.

V is TRBV28 and J is TRBJ2-2, with D tentatively TRBD2 (6 bases). The CDR3 is made up of 15 amino acids. The V end lost 5 bases, the J end lost 0 bases, and 10 bases lay between the germline ends. The germline CDR1 and CDR2 sequences are MDHEN and SYDVKM. The CDR3, as DNA: TGTGCCAGCAGTAGTGGGGGGACGAACACCGGGGAGCTGTTTTTT. Protein: CASSSGGTNTGELFF.

V is TRBV2 and J is TRBJ2-5, with D perhaps TRBD1 (6 bases). The length of the CDR3 is 15 residues. Germline CDR1 reads SNHLY; CDR2 reads FYNNEI. V shed 5 bases and J shed 1 base, with 14 bases lying between them. CDR3 DNA: TGTGCCAGCAGTCAATCAGGGACATCCCAAGAGACCCAGTACTTC. Translating it yields CASSQSGTSQETQYF.

The rearrangement links TRBV4-1 to TRBJ2-6, with D possibly matching TRBD1 (5 bases). Germline V lookup: CDR1 MGHRA, CDR2 YSYEKL. Trimming pared 0 bases from V and 2 bases from J, leaving 8 bases between. This CDR3 has 16 residues. CDR3 bases: TGCGCCAGCAGCCAAGAGGAAGGGGCTGGGGCCAACGTCCTGACTTTC. The encoded protein is CASSQEEGAGANVLTF.

This sequence joins TRBV12-5 and TRBJ1-6; weak D call: TRBD1 (6 bases). CDR3 length: 13 residues. Germline values: CDR1 LGHNT, CDR2 FRNRAP. Trimming stripped 1 base from V and 14 bases from J, with 12 bases between. The CDR3 DNA is TGTGCTAGTGGTTTGGGACCCGACAGGTCCCTCCACTTT. This gives the protein CASGLGPDRSLHF.

The chain couples TRBV19 to TRBJ1-5, with D perhaps TRBD1 (6 bases). CDR3 length: 15 residues. Germline V lookup: CDR1 LNHDA, CDR2 SQIVND (reference sequence). Deletions cut 5 bases from V and 0 bases from J, with 11 bases between. The CDR3 loop is CASSERRGSNQPQHF. DNA of the CDR3: TGTGCCAGTAGTGAGCGCAGGGGTAGCAATCAGCCCCAGCATTTT.

This clone has just one count. The chain joins TRBV24-1 to TRBJ2-1; D possibly corresponds to TRBD2 (6 bases). CDR3 length equals 15 residues. V dropped 4 bases and J dropped 7 bases, with 16 bases sitting between them. Germline CDR1 reads KGHDR; CDR2 reads SFDVKD. The DNA for the CDR3 is TGTGCCACCAGTGAATATGAAGCGGGTAGGAATGAGCAGTTCTTC. Its translation is CATSEYEAGRNEQFF.

This chain connects TRBV5-1 to TRBJ1-1; the D gene is possibly TRBD1 (6 bases). Looked up from germline, CDR1 is SGHRS and CDR2 is YFSETQ. V was pared by 4 bases and J by 2 bases, with 9 bases between. CDR3 length equals 13 residues. The CDR3 is CASSHRVNTEAFF. CDR3 nucleotide sequence: TGCGCCAGCAGCCACAGGGTTAACACTGAAGCTTTCTTT.

The J gene is TRBJ1-1, the V gene TRBV5-4; maybe TRBD1 (6 bases). The V end was cut by 3 bases, the J end by 0 bases, with 12 bases between. CDR1 is SGHNT, CDR2 YYREEE, per germline (reference sequence). This CDR3 region has 15 residues. The CDR3 loop is CASSSAGQLNTEAFF. The CDR3 DNA is TGTGCCAGCAGCTCCGCAGGACAGTTGAACACTGAAGCTTTCTTT.

This clone is a singleton in its sample. This sequence joins TRBV28 and TRBJ2-1, with D perhaps TRBD2 (5 bases). The CDR3 contains 16 residues. Germline V gene data show CDR1 as MDHEN and CDR2 as SYDVKM. Trimming removed 5 bases from V and 2 bases from J, with 16 bases in between. The CDR3 DNA is TGTGCCAGCAGTCGAAAAAGAGGGATACCCTACAATGAGCAGTTCTTC. Translation: CASSRKRGIPYNEQFF.

This clone was seen repeatedly, ten times or more. The V call is TRBV7-9, the J call TRBJ1-2; 7 nucleotides agree with TRBD1. CDR3 size: 13 residues. CDR1 and CDR2 from the germline V gene are SEHNR and FQNEAQ (reference sequence). The J segment lost 7 bases and the V segment lost 4 bases, leaving 6 bases of the junction unmatched. The CDR3 sequence is CASSSTRTGGYTF. The DNA for the CDR3 is TGTGCCAGCAGCTCCACCCGGACAGGTGGCTACACCTTC.

The J gene is TRBJ2-5, the V gene TRBV10-3; D perhaps matches TRBD1 (6 bases). The CDR3 contains 13 residues. Trimming removed 11 bases at V and 5 bases at J, with 18 bases between. Germline V lookup: CDR1 ENHRY, CDR2 SYGVKD. CDR3 in amino acids: CAAHRDIRETQYF. The CDR3 DNA reads TGTGCCGCGCACCGGGACATTCGGGAGACCCAGTACTTC.

In the case of this clone: Other nucleotide sequences from this sample produce the same CDR3. This chain uses TRBV28 with TRBJ2-7, with 14 nucleotides matching TRBD2. The CDR3 spans 15 residues. The V gene's germline CDR1 is MDHEN and CDR2 SYDVKM. The trim removed 6 bases at V and 4 bases at J, leaving 5 bases unmatched. Here the CDR3 DNA reads TGTGCCAGCAGCCCCGGGACTAGCGGGGGTTACGAGCAGTACTTC. This encodes CASSPGTSGGYEQYF.

V gene TRBV7-9 combines with J gene TRBJ2-7, with a tentative D call TRBD1 (5 bases). CDR3 size: 14 residues. Germline CDR1 is SEHNR and CDR2 is FQNEAQ (reference sequence). The V and J ends lost 5 bases and 3 bases respectively, with 14 bases between them. The CDR3 here is CASSPTDSFYEQYF. CDR3 DNA: TGTGCCAGCAGCCCAACAGACAGCTTCTACGAGCAGTACTTC.

The chain has TRBV27 and TRBJ2-1; D is possibly TRBD2 (6 bases). V was shortened by 3 bases and J by 0 bases, with 15 bases between the two germline ends. The CDR3 contains 17 residues. Germline V CDR1 and CDR2: MNHEY, SMNVEV (reference sequence). CDR3 DNA sequence: TGTGCCAGCAGTTTTTTCCCTTTAGCGGACTCCTACAATGAGCAGTTCTTC. Translating gives CASSFFPLADSYNEQFF.

The chain links TRBV6-5 to TRBJ1-1; D gene ambiguous. The germline gives CDR1 MNHEY, CDR2 SVGAGI. The CDR3 is made up of 16 amino acids. V lost 0 bases, J lost 0 bases, and 11 bases lay in between. CDR3: CASSYSRFSVNTEAFF. The CDR3 DNA reads as TGTGCCAGCAGTTACTCGAGGTTTTCCGTGAACACTGAAGCTTTCTTT.

This clone showed up just once. This chain connects TRBV5-4 to TRBJ2-7; 7 bases fit TRBD1. The V and J ends lost 4 bases and 1 base, in that order; junction bases with no gene match: 11. CDR1 SGHNT and CDR2 YYREEE come from the germline V gene (reference sequence). This CDR3 is built from 16 residues. The CDR3 DNA reads as TGTGCCAGCAGCGATTTTTCCGGGACAGTATCCTACGAGCAGTACTTC. This encodes CASSDFSGTVSYEQYF.

J is TRBJ2-1 and V is TRBV11-2; D unresolved. The V end lost 4 bases, the J end lost 8 bases, and 6 bases lay between the germline ends. Germline CDR1 reads SGHAT; CDR2 reads FQNNGV. There are 11 residues in the CDR3. This CDR3 reads CASSSSHEQFF. The CDR3 DNA is TGTGCCAGCAGCTCATCCCATGAGCAGTTCTTC.

The V call is TRBV10-3, the J call TRBJ1-2; D gene unclear. From germline, CDR1 is ENHRY and CDR2 SYGVKD. The V end lost 7 bases, the J end lost 7 bases, and 16 bases lay between the germline ends. The CDR3 runs to 13 residues. CDR3 protein: CAIKWGEWGGYTF. For the CDR3, the DNA is TGTGCCATCAAGTGGGGAGAGTGGGGTGGCTACACCTTC.